The 3 T cell receptor beta chains listed next were all sequenced from one sample in a study of cytomegalovirus exposure and HLA in healthy donors. 13 Jbeta primers and 60 Vbeta primers were used for the PCR. Assay used: immunoSEQ multiplex PCR; TCRdb lists only in-frame clones, some missing. The sample records some 100,000 clones, 79% being singletons. The specimen was PBMCs. The origin of the receptors is a female donor in good health and CMV-seropositive.

CDR3 protein: CASSLGTGDTDTQYF. The CDR3 DNA reads TGTGCCAGCAGCTTGGGGACAGGGGACACAGATACGCAGTATTTT. This chain joins TRBV5-6 and TRBJ2-3; 9 bases map to TRBD1. The ends lost 0 bases at V and 2 bases at J; junction bases unmatched: 1. The length of the CDR3 is 15 residues. Looked up from germline, CDR1 is SGHDT and CDR2 is YYEEEE.

In DNA form, the CDR3 reads TGTGCCAGCAGTTACTCGCCCGGGGTCACTGAAGCTTTCTTT. Translating it yields CASSYSPGVTEAFF. The genes are TRBV6-6 and TRBJ1-1; D not certain. Trimming cost V 0 bases and J 4 bases, with 9 bases left between them. This CDR3 is built from 14 residues. Germline V gives CDR1 MNHNY, CDR2 SVGAGI (reference sequence).

This clone was counted a single time. V and J are TRBV5-1 and TRBJ2-1; D not resolved. Germline CDR1 is SGHRS and CDR2 is YFSETQ. The length of the CDR3 is 15 residues. The V gene lost 3 bases and the J gene lost 5 bases, with 15 bases spanning the gap. The CDR3 DNA is TGCGCCAGCAGCTCCCTGCTAGGCATGGACAATGAGCAGTTCTTC. Translated: CASSSLLGMDNEQFF.